This TCR beta chain was sequenced during a study of CXCR3-negative and CXCR3-positive naive CD8 T cells. Points from the study as a whole: Naive CXCR3-positive and CXCR3-negative cells shared similar TRBV-TRBJ usage, unlike memory cells. Naive CXCR3-positive cells had TRB CDR3s more hydrophobic than those of CXCR3-negative naive cells. No difference in surface CD5 was seen between naive subsets, and TCR strength was inferred from TRB CDR3 properties.

There are 12 residues in the CDR3. Germline-derived CDR1 and CDR2 are ENHRY and SYGVKD. Among CD8+ T cells, naive ones were CD45RO-CCR7+CD27+CD95-. UMI-labeled 5' RACE TRB cDNA libraries were prepared from the cells. TCRdb reprocessed the 5' RACE reads, keeping one entry per CDR3 protein, no DNA. This table holds roughly 110,000 distinct CDR3 sequences. Worth noting for this clonotype: What it binds is unknown.

The V gene is TRBV10-3, the J gene TRBJ2-1; no DNA is available, so the TRBD2 call from TCRdb remains unchecked. Specimen: naive CXCR3+ CD8+ T cells from blood. Stated subset: CD45RO-CCR7+CD27+CD95- naive CD8+ T cells expressing CXCR3 (TNR3+). This TCR came from a human donor in good health. Some clones in this sample may be carry-over from other donors' samples. This CDR3 reads CATEGSYNEQFF.